Each of the 5 T cell receptor beta chains below was sequenced from the same sample in a study of shared clonotypes between healthy human individuals. It was CD45RO-negative cells, positively selected for CCR7, that made up naive CD8 cells, with terminally differentiated effector memory CD45RA+ cells excluded. Sequencing was performed with immunoSEQ multiplex PCR; in TCRdb, only in-frame clones are kept and a portion is missing. The data hold 630,000 or so clones, with roughly 98% observed a single time. Sequencing was performed on naive CD8+ T cells sorted from blood. The source is a man younger than 40 in good health.

The rearrangement links TRBV28 to TRBJ1-1; 9 bases are shared with TRBD1. CDR1 is MDHEN and CDR2 is SYDVKM in the germline V gene. CDR3 length equals 14 residues. The ends lost 5 bases at V and 6 bases at J; junction bases unmatched: 7. DNA for the CDR3: TGTGCCAGCAGTATCCGGGACAGGGACTCTGAAGCTTTCTTT. It is translated as CASSIRDRDSEAFF.

The chain couples TRBV7-6 to TRBJ1-4; D ambiguous. Germline lookup yields CDR1 SGHVS and CDR2 FNYEAQ. The CDR3 runs to 15 residues. The germline V and J ends were trimmed by 5 bases and 6 bases, with 16 bases remaining between them. CDR3 sequence reads: CASSPGSGHYEKLFF. The CDR3 DNA reads as TGTGCCAGCAGCCCCGGCTCGGGTCACTATGAAAAACTGTTTTTT.

The chain uses TRBV2 and TRBJ1-5; D unresolved. The CDR3 has 16 amino acids. In germline, CDR1 is SNHLY, CDR2 FYNNEI. Trimming removed 2 bases from V and 4 bases from J, with 15 bases in between. CDR3 amino acids: CASSEIDTLWNQPQHF. CDR3 DNA sequence: TGTGCCAGCAGTGAAATAGACACTTTATGGAATCAGCCCCAGCATTTT.

The count of this clone is one. The chain joins TRBV7-8 to TRBJ2-2, with D unresolved. The CDR3 has 17 amino acids. Trimming shortened V by 2 bases and J by 7 bases, and 20 bases separated the two germline ends. The germline gives CDR1 SGHVS, CDR2 FQNEAQ. CDR3 DNA: TGTGCCAGCAGCTTAACCGAGGAGTCGGGCTTTAGCGGGGAGCTGTTTTTT. This codes for CASSLTEESGFSGELFF.

The CDR3 sequence: CASRPERGLDEQYF. In nucleotides, the CDR3 is TGTGCCAGCAGGCCCGAAAGAGGCCTGGACGAGCAGTACTTC. This chain uses TRBV27 with TRBJ2-7; D gene uncertain. The CDR3 sequence is 14 residues long. The V end was cut by 6 bases, the J end by 5 bases, with 17 bases between. Germline V gene data show CDR1 as MNHEY and CDR2 as SMNVEV (reference sequence).